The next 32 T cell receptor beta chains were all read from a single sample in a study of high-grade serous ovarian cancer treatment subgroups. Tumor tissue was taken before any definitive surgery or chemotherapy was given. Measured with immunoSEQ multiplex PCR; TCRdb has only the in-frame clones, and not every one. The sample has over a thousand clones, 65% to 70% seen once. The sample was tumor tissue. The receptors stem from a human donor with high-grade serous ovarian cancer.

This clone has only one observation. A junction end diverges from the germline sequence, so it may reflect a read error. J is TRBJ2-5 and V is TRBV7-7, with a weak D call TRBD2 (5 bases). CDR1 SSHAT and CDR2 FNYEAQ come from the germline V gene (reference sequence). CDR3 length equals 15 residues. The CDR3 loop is CASSFTGNSQETQYF. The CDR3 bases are TGTGCTAGCAGCTTTACGGGGAACAGCCAGGAGACCCAGTACTTC. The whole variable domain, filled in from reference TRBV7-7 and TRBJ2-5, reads GAGVSQSPRYKVTKRGQDVTLRCDPISSHATLYWYQQALGQGPEFLTYFNYEAQPDKSGLPSDRFSAERPEGSISTLTIQRTEQRDSAMYRCASSFTGNSQETQYFGPGTRLLVL.

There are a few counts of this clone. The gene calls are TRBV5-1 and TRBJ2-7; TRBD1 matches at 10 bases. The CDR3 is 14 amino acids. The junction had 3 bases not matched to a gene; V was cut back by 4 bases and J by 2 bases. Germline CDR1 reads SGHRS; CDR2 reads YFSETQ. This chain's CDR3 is CASSLGTGAYEQYF. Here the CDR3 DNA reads TGCGCCAGCAGCCTCGGGACAGGGGCCTACGAGCAGTACTTC.

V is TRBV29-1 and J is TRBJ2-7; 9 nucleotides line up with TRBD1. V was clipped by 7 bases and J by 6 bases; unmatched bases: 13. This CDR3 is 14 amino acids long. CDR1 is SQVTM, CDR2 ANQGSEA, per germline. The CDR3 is CSAAGGQGVREQYF. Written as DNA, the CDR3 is TGCAGCGCGGCAGGGGGACAGGGTGTACGCGAGCAGTACTTC.

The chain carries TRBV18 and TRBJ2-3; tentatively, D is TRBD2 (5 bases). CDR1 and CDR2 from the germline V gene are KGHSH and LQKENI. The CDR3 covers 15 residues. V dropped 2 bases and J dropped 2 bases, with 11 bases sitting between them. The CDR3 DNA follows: TGTGCCAGCTCACCAACGGGGTTCCCCACAGATACGCAGTATTTT. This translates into CASSPTGFPTDTQYF. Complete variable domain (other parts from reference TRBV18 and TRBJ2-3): NAGVMQNPRHLVRRRGQEARLRCSPMKGHSHVYWYRQLPEEGLKFMVYLQKENIIDESGMPKERFSAEFPKEGPSILRIQQVVRGDSAAYFCASSPTGFPTDTQYFGPGTRLTVL.

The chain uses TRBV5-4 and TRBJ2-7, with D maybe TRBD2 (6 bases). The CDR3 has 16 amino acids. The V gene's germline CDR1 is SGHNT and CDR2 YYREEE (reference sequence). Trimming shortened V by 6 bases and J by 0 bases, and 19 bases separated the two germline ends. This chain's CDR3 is CASTRAGTRDSYEQYF. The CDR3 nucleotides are TGTGCCAGCACCCGGGCGGGGACCAGGGACTCCTACGAGCAGTACTTC.

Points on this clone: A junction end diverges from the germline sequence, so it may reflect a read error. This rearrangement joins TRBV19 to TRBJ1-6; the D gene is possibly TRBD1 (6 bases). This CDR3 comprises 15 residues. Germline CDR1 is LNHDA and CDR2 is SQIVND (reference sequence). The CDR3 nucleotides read TGTGCCAGTAGCATAGGGGGACGGTATAATTCACCCCTCCACTTT. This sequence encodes CASSIGGRYNSPLHF.

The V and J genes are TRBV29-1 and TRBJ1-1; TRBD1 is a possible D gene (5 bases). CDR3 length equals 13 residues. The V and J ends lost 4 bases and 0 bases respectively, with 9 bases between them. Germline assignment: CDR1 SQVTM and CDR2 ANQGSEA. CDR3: CSVGGRLNTEAFF. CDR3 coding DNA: TGCAGCGTTGGGGGCAGATTGAACACTGAAGCTTTCTTT.

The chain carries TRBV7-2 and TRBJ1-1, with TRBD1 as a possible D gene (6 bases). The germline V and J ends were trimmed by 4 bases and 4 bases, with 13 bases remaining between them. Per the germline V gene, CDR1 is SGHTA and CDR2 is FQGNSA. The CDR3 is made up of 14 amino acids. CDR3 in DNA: TGTGCCAGCAGCTCCGGTAGGGGGAGCACTGAAGCTTTCTTT. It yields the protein CASSSGRGSTEAFF.

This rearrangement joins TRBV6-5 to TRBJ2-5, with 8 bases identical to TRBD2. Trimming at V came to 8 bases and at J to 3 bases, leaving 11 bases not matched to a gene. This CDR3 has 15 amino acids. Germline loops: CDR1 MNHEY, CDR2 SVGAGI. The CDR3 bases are TGTGCCAGCGGGATCGGCAGGGGACTAGAAGAGACCCAGTACTTC. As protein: CASGIGRGLEETQYF.

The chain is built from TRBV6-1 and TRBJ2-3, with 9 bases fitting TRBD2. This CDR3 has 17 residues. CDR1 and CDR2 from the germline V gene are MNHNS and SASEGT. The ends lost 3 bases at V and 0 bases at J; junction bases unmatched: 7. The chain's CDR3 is CASSETASGMSTDTQYF. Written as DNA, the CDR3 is TGTGCCAGCAGTGAGACCGCTAGCGGGATGAGCACAGATACGCAGTATTTT.

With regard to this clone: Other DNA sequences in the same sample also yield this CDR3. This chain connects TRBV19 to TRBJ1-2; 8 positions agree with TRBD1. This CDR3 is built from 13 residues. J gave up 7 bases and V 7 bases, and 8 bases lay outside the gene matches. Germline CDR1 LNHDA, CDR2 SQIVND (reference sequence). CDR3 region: CASTPTGEGGYTF. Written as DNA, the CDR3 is TGTGCCAGTACCCCGACAGGGGAGGGTGGCTACACCTTC.

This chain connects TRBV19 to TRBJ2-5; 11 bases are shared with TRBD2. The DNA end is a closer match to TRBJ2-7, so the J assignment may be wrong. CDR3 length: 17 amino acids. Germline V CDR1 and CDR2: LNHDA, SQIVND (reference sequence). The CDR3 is CASSLRRLAGLTYEQYF. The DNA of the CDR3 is TGTGCCAGTAGTCTTCGCCGACTAGCGGGGCTTACCTACGAGCAGTACTTC.

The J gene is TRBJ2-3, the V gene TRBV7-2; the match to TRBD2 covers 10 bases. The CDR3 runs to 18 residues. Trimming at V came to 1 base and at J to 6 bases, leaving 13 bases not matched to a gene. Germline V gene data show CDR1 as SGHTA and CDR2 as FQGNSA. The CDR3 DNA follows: TGTGCCAGCAGCTTAGTACCGCCCCAGCGGGGGGGGGCGGATACGCAGTATTTT. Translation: CASSLVPPQRGGADTQYF.

CDR3 in DNA: TGTGCCAGCAGCTTAGAGGGGAGGACTCAGTACTTC. Protein: CASSLEGRTQYF. The rearrangement uses TRBV7-2 and TRBJ2-4; D is perhaps TRBD2 (6 bases). Germline-derived CDR1 and CDR2 are SGHTA and FQGNSA. Between the trimmed V and J ends, which lost 1 base and 12 bases, there was a span of 10 bases. CDR3 length equals 12 residues.

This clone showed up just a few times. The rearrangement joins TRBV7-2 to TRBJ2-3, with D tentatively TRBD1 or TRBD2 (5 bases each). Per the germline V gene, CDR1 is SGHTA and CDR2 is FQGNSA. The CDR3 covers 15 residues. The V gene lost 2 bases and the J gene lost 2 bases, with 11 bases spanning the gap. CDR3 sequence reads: CASSLSGGDTDTQYF. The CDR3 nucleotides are TGTGCCAGCAGCTTATCTGGGGGAGACACAGATACGCAGTATTTT. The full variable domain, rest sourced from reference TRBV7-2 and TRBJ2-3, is GAGVSQSPSNKVTEKGKDVELRCDPISGHTALYWYRQSLGQGLEFLIYFQGNSAPDKSGLPSDRFSAERTGGSVSTLTIQRTQQEDSAVYLCASSLSGGDTDTQYFGPGTRLTVL.

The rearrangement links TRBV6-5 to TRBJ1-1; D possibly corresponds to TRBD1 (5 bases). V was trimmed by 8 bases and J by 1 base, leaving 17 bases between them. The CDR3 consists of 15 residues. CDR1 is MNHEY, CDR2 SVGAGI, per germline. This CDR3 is CASRGQGLKNTEAFF. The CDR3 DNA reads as TGTGCCAGCCGCGGGCAGGGCCTTAAGAACACTGAAGCTTTCTTT.

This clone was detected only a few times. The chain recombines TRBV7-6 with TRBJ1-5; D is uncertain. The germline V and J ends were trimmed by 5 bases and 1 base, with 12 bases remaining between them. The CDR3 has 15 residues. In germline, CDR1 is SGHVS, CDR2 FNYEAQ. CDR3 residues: CASSPGEDSNQPQHF. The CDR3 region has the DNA TGTGCCAGCAGCCCCGGGGAGGACAGCAATCAGCCCCAGCATTTT.

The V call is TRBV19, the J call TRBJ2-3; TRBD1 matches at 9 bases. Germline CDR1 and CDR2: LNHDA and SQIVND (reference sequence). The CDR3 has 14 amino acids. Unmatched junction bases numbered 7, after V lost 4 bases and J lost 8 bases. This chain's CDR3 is CASSTWDRASTQYF. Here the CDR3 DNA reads TGTGCCAGTAGTACCTGGGACAGGGCGAGTACGCAGTATTTT.

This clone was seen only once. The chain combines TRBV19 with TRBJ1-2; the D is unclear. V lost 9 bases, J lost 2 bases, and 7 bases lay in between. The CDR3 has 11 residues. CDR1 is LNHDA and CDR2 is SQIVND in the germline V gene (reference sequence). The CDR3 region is CASALNYGYTF. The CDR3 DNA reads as TGTGCCAGCGCCCTAAACTATGGCTACACCTTC.

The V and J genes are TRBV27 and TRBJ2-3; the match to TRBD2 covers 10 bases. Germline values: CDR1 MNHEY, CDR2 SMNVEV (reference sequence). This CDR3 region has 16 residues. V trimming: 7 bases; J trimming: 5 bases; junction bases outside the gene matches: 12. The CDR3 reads CASNQASGGALDTQYF. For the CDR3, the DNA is TGTGCCAGCAATCAGGCGAGCGGGGGGGCCCTAGATACGCAGTATTTT.

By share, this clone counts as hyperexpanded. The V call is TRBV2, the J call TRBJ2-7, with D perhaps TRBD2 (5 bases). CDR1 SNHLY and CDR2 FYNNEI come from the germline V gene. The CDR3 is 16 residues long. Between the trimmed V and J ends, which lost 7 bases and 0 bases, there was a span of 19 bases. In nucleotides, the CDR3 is TGTGCCAGCACTGACTATACTAAAAGGAGCTCCTACGAGCAGTACTTC. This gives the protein CASTDYTKRSSYEQYF.

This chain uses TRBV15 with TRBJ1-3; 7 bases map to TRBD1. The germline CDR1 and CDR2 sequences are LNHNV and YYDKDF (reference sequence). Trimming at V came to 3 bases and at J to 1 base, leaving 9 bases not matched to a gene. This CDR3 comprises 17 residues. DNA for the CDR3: TGTGCCACCAGCAGGGGCTTAGTGACAGGGTCTGGAAACACCATATATTTT. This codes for CATSRGLVTGSGNTIYF.

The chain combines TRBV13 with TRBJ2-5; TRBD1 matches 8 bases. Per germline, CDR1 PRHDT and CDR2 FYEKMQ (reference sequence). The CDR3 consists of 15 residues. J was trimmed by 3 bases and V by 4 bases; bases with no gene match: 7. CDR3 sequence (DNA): TGTGCCAGCAGCTCACCACAGGGGGAGAAAGAGACCCAGTACTTC. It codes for CASSSPQGEKETQYF.

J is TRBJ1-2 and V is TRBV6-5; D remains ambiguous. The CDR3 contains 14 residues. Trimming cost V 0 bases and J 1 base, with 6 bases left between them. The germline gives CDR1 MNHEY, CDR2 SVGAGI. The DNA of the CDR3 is TGTGCCAGCAGTTACTCCACCGTTAACTATGGCTACACCTTC. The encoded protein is CASSYSTVNYGYTF.

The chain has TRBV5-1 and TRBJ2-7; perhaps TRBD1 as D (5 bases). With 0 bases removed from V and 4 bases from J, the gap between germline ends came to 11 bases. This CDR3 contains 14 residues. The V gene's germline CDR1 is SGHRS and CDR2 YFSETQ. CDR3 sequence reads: CASSLASGMYEQYF. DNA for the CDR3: TGCGCCAGCAGCTTGGCTTCAGGGATGTACGAGCAGTACTTC.

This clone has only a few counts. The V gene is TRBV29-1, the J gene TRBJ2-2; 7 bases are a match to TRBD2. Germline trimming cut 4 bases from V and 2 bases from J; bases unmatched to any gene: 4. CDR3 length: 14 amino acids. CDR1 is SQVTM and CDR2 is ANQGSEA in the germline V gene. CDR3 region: CSVVGGTNTGELFF. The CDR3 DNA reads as TGCAGCGTTGTGGGGGGGACCAACACCGGGGAGCTGTTTTTT.

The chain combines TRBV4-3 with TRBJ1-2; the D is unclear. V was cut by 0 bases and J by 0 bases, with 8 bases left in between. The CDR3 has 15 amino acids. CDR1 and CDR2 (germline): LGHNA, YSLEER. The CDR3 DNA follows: TGCGCCAGCAGCCAAGATATTACGACTAACTATGGCTACACCTTC. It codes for CASSQDITTNYGYTF.

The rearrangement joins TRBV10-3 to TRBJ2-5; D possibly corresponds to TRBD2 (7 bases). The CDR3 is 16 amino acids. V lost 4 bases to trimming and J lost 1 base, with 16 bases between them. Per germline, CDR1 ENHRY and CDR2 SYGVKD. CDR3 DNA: TGTGCCATCAGTGCCGACTGGGGGGGCCCCCAAGAGACCCAGTACTTC. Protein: CAISADWGGPQETQYF.

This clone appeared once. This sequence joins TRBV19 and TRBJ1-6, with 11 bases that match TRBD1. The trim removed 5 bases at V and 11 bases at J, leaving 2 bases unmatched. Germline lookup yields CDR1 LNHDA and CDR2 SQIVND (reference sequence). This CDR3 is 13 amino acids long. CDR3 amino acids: CASSGQGAAPLHF. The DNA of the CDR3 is TGTGCCAGTAGTGGACAGGGGGCCGCACCCCTCCACTTT.

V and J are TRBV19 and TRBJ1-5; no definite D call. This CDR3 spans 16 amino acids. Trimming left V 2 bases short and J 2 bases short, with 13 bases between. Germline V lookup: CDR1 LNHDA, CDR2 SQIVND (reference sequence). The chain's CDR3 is CASSIRPPLGNQPQHF. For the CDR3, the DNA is TGTGCCAGTAGTATACGGCCGCCCCTTGGCAATCAGCCCCAGCATTTT.

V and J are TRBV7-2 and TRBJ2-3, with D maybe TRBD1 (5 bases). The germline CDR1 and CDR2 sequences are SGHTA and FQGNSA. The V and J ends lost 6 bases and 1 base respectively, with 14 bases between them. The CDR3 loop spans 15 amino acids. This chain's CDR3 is CASRGQGQGTDTQYF. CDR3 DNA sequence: TGTGCCAGCAGGGGGCAGGGCCAGGGCACAGATACGCAGTATTTT.

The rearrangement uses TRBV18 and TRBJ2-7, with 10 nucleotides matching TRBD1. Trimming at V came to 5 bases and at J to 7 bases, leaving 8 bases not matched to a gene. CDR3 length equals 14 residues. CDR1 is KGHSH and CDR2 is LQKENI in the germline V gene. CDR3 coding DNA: TGTGCCAGCTCAACCGGGACAGGGGTCGGGGAGCAGTACTTC. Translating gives CASSTGTGVGEQYF.